These 32 T cell receptor beta chains were all obtained from the same sample, sequenced in a study of Graves' ophthalmopathy and Graves' hyperthyroidism. Beta-chain TCR CDR3 regions were amplified from RNA transcripts. First-round RT-PCR relied on HTBI primers, and a second-round multiplex PCR came next. Using its own MiXCR run on the multiplex PCR reads, TCRdb lists one record per CDR3 protein. The data hold roughly 500,000 distinct CDR3 sequences, with about 15% observed a single time. Material: blood. The receptor source for this set is a woman in her twenties or thirties with Graves' ophthalmopathy.

This chain links TRBV10-3 with TRBJ2-1; 14 nucleotides match TRBD2. Germline CDR1 ENHRY, CDR2 SYGVKD. This CDR3 has 15 residues. J lost 6 bases, V lost 7 bases, and 5 bases had no gene match. CDR3 nucleotides: TGTGCCATCAAACCGGGACTAGCGGGAGTCAATGAGCAGTTCTTC. Amino acids: CAIKPGLAGVNEQFF.

The V gene is TRBV6-2 or TRBV6-3, the J gene TRBJ2-7; possibly TRBD1 for D (6 bases). The CDR3 spans 15 residues. The V gene's germline CDR1 is MNHEY and CDR2 SVGEGT. Deletions cut 2 bases from V and 3 bases from J, with 14 bases between. This CDR3 is CASSYPPDRLYEQYF. CDR3 nucleotides: TGTGCCAGCAGTTACCCACCGGACAGACTCTACGAGCAGTACTTC.

This clonotype showed up many times. The chain employs TRBV29-1 and TRBJ1-3; D gene uncertain. Germline V gene data show CDR1 as SQVTM and CDR2 as ANQGSEA. Trimming took off 3 bases at V and 0 bases at J, with 9 bases between the two ends. The CDR3 has 14 amino acids. The CDR3 sequence is CSVELASSGNTIYF. The CDR3 bases are TGCAGCGTTGAGTTAGCGAGCTCTGGAAACACCATATATTTT.

This clonotype appeared a few times. The CDR3: CASSHRTSGGIGEQYF. The CDR3 nucleotides are TGTGCCAGCAGCCACAGGACTAGCGGGGGAATAGGCGAGCAGTACTTC. The chain joins TRBV3-1 to TRBJ2-7, with 13 bases that match TRBD2. The CDR3 runs to 16 residues. V lost 3 bases and J lost 6; bases outside the gene matches: 8. Germline V gives CDR1 LGHDT, CDR2 YNNKEL (reference sequence).

This clonotype was seen only a few times. Since the CDR3 does not end with the conserved phenylalanine or tryptophan, this likely comes from a read error. The rearrangement joins TRBV6-1 to TRBJ1-5; D is ambiguous. CDR3 length equals 12 residues. The V gene lost 8 bases and the J gene lost 4 bases, with 9 bases spanning the gap. Per germline, CDR1 MNHNS and CDR2 SASEGT. CDR3: CASGFPNQPQHL. The CDR3 DNA reads as TGTGCCAGCGGATTCCCTAATCAGCCCCAGCATCTT.

V usage is TRBV19 and J usage is TRBJ1-2; D not certain. The CDR3 loop spans 13 amino acids. The V and J ends lost 5 bases and 4 bases respectively, with 11 bases between them. Germline V gene lookup returns CDR1 LNHDA and CDR2 SQIVND (reference sequence). The CDR3 bases are TGTGCCAGTAGTGATGATCGTCGCTATGGCTACACCTTC. Translation gives CASSDDRRYGYTF.

This clonotype was counted many times. CDR3 sequence (DNA): TGTGCCAGCGGGCAAAGCCTCCATGGCTACACCTTC. Its translation is CASGQSLHGYTF. The chain joins TRBV28 to TRBJ1-2; unclear D gene. Germline-derived CDR1 and CDR2 are MDHEN and SYDVKM. The CDR3 runs to 12 residues. The ends were cut back, 8 bases at V and 6 bases at J, with 13 bases in the middle.

This clonotype was detected ten times or more. The chain combines TRBV11-2 with TRBJ2-7; perhaps D is TRBD1 or TRBD2 (5 bases each). From germline, CDR1 is SGHAT and CDR2 FQNNGV. The germline V and J ends were trimmed by 4 bases and 0 bases, with 13 bases remaining between them. This CDR3 is built from 15 residues. CDR3 DNA sequence: TGTGCCAGCAGCTCACTATTGGGGGACTCCTACGAGCAGTACTTC. As protein: CASSSLLGDSYEQYF.

The chain recombines TRBV19 with TRBJ1-2; D is uncertain. The CDR3 is 18 residues long. The ends were cut back, 1 base at V and 2 bases at J, with 20 bases in the middle. CDR1 is LNHDA, CDR2 SQIVND, per germline (reference sequence). Written as DNA, the CDR3 is TGTGCCAGTAGTATAGGTTTTACAAAAGCTTCGCTCAACTATGGCTACACCTTC. It yields the protein CASSIGFTKASLNYGYTF.

The J gene is TRBJ2-3, the V gene TRBV18; D gene ambiguous. The CDR3 length is 16 residues. V was pared by 4 bases and J by 2 bases, with 16 bases between. Looked up from germline, CDR1 is KGHSH and CDR2 is LQKENI. The CDR3 spells CASSRSAKVVTDTQYF. DNA for the CDR3: TGTGCCAGCTCACGAAGCGCCAAGGTAGTCACAGATACGCAGTATTTT.

This clonotype has at least ten counts. CDR3 amino acids: CAFGTSGKGTQYF. CDR3 sequence (DNA): TGTGCCTTCGGGACTAGCGGGAAGGGGACCCAGTACTTC. This chain uses TRBV30 with TRBJ2-5; 13 bases align to TRBD2. Trimming removed 7 bases from V and 7 bases from J; junction bases left unmatched: 6. Looked up from germline, CDR1 is GTSNPN and CDR2 is SVGIG (reference sequence). This CDR3 has 13 residues. Full variable domain (remainder filled in from reference TRBV30 and TRBJ2-5): SQTIHQWPATLVQPVGSPLSLECTVEGTSNPNLYWYRQAAGRGLQLLFYSVGIGQISSEVPQNLSASRPQDRQFILSSKKLLLSDSGFYLCAFGTSGKGTQYFGPGTRLLVL.

This clonotype has at least ten counts. The V and J genes are TRBV6-2 or TRBV6-3 and TRBJ2-5; 14 nucleotides match TRBD2. After removal of 4 bases from V and 4 bases from J, the junction contained 23 bases not matched to a gene. The CDR3 has 22 amino acids. Germline CDR1 is MNHEY and CDR2 is SVGEGT. The CDR3 is CASSSGLAGVPWTIESAETQYF. CDR3 nucleotide sequence: TGTGCCAGCAGTTCGGGACTAGCGGGAGTTCCATGGACCATAGAGTCCGCAGAGACCCAGTACTTC.

This clonotype was found many times. The gene calls are TRBV6-1 and TRBJ2-7; 7 bases align to TRBD2. CDR3 length equals 13 residues. V gave up 10 bases and J gave up 4 bases; unmatched junction bases: 10. The germline gives CDR1 MNHNS, CDR2 SASEGT. The CDR3, as DNA: TGTGCCACCGCTAGCGGAGAACTATACGAGCAGTACTTC. Its protein product is CATASGELYEQYF.

This clonotype was picked up many times. This chain connects TRBV30 to TRBJ1-5; D is uncertain. This CDR3 contains 12 residues. In germline, CDR1 is GTSNPN, CDR2 SVGIG (reference sequence). V shed 0 bases and J shed 5 bases, with 5 bases lying between them. CDR3 DNA sequence: TGTGCCTGGAGTGTACGGGATCAGCCCCAGCATTTT. This codes for CAWSVRDQPQHF.

This clonotype has ten or more counts. This sequence joins TRBV4-1 and TRBJ2-7, with a tentative D call TRBD1 (6 bases). Germline V gene data show CDR1 as MGHRA and CDR2 as YSYEKL. CDR3 length: 14 residues. V gave up 3 bases and J gave up 4 bases, with 13 bases separating them. The DNA of the CDR3 is TGCGCCAGCAGCCAGCTGGGGGCGGATTACGAGCAGTACTTC. Protein product: CASSQLGADYEQYF.

With regard to this clonotype: Relative to the germline gene, one junction end is altered; a read error may explain this. The V gene is TRBV6-1, the J gene TRBJ2-2; weak D call: TRBD1 (6 bases). The CDR3 contains 16 residues. Germline assignment: CDR1 MNHNS and CDR2 SASEGT. DNA of the CDR3: TGTGCCAGCAGGGAAGGGGGACAATGGTTCACCGGGGAGCTGTTTTTT. Translating it yields CASREGGQWFTGELFF.

This clonotype was observed many times. The rearrangement uses TRBV18 and TRBJ2-7, with TRBD2 identical over 9 bases. V was pared by 5 bases and J by 5 bases, with 4 bases of the junction left unmatched. The CDR3 runs 13 residues. Germline-derived CDR1 and CDR2 are KGHSH and LQKENI. The CDR3: CASSASGANEQYF. The CDR3 DNA reads as TGTGCCAGCTCAGCTAGCGGGGCTAACGAGCAGTACTTC.

The table lists this clonotype with many counts. The rearrangement uses TRBV12-3 or TRBV12-4 and TRBJ2-5; TRBD2 matches at 15 bases. The V segment lost 5 bases and the J segment 0 bases; nucleotides outside the gene matches: 4. CDR3 length equals 17 residues. DNA of the CDR3: TGTGCCAGCAGTCCAGGGACTAGCGGGGGGTACCAAGAGACCCAGTACTTC. Amino acids: CASSPGTSGGYQETQYF.

This clonotype was observed many times. V gene TRBV30 combines with J gene TRBJ2-5, with D perhaps TRBD1 (6 bases). The germline V gene encodes CDR1 GTSNPN and CDR2 SVGIG (reference sequence). V lost 3 bases and J lost 0, with 11 bases in between. The CDR3 contains 14 residues. DNA for the CDR3: TGTGCCTGGAGCACAGACAGGTACCAAGAGACCCAGTACTTC. Protein sequence: CAWSTDRYQETQYF. Drawing the rest from reference TRBV30 and TRBJ2-5, the complete variable domain is SQTIHQWPATLVQPVGSPLSLECTVEGTSNPNLYWYRQAAGRGLQLLFYSVGIGQISSEVPQNLSASRPQDRQFILSSKKLLLSDSGFYLCAWSTDRYQETQYFGPGTRLLVL.

The CDR3 DNA sequence: TGTGCCAGTAGTATAACAGGGAGCTCCTACGAGCAGTACTTC. Translating gives CASSITGSSYEQYF. The chain links TRBV19 to TRBJ2-7; D possibly corresponds to TRBD1 (6 bases). The V and J ends lost 2 bases and 0 bases respectively, with 8 bases between them. The CDR3 is made up of 14 amino acids. CDR1 and CDR2 from the germline V gene are LNHDA and SQIVND (reference sequence).

This clonotype appeared many times. The rearrangement joins TRBV12-3 or TRBV12-4 to TRBJ1-2; perhaps TRBD1 as D (5 bases). The CDR3 spans 15 residues. Trimming removed 1 base at V and 0 bases at J, with 9 bases between. The CDR3 coding sequence is TGTGCCAGCAGTTTAGGGGACCGTTCTAACTATGGCTACACCTTC. Encoded protein: CASSLGDRSNYGYTF.

The chain has TRBV28 and TRBJ1-2; D is ambiguous. Looked up from germline, CDR1 is MDHEN and CDR2 is SYDVKM. This CDR3 is 15 amino acids long. With 10 bases removed from V and 1 base from J, the gap between germline ends came to 19 bases. As DNA, the CDR3 is TGTGCCACCGAGAACCCCCCGGGCAGTAACTATGGCTACACCTTC. Protein sequence: CATENPPGSNYGYTF.

This clonotype was counted ten times or more. The rearrangement links TRBV12-3 or TRBV12-4 to TRBJ1-5; D is uncertain. The length of the CDR3 is 14 residues. The V end was cut by 6 bases, the J end by 0 bases, with 9 bases between. The CDR3 sequence: CASSLYYSNQPQHF. Written as DNA, the CDR3 is TGTGCCAGCAGCTTATACTATAGCAATCAGCCCCAGCATTTT.

This clonotype showed up many times. The V and J genes are TRBV28 and TRBJ1-1; D perhaps matches TRBD1 (6 bases). V shed 10 bases and J shed 5 bases, with 17 bases lying between them. The CDR3 loop spans 13 amino acids. Germline assignment: CDR1 MDHEN and CDR2 SYDVKM. CDR3: CAIQGRRGTEAFF. CDR3 DNA sequence: TGTGCCATCCAGGGGAGGAGAGGGACTGAAGCTTTCTTT.

This clonotype was counted many times. The rearrangement uses TRBV28 and TRBJ1-1; TRBD1 agrees at 7 bases. The germline V gene encodes CDR1 MDHEN and CDR2 SYDVKM. J lost 5 bases, V lost 6 bases, and 9 bases had no gene match. CDR3 size: 14 residues. CDR3 DNA sequence: TGTGCCAGCAGAACTCTTCAGGGGGATACTGAAGCTTTCTTT. Protein product: CASRTLQGDTEAFF.

This clonotype was observed many times. The chain uses TRBV28 and TRBJ1-2, with 7 positions matching TRBD1. The CDR3 runs 13 residues. V gave up 5 bases and J gave up 7 bases; unmatched junction bases: 7. Germline CDR1 reads MDHEN; CDR2 reads SYDVKM. In DNA form, the CDR3 reads TGTGCCAGCAGTATTGACAGGGTATTTGGCTACACCTTC. It translates to CASSIDRVFGYTF.

This clonotype was observed at least ten times. The chain joins TRBV5-4 to TRBJ2-5, with D tentatively TRBD2 (6 bases). Germline V gene sequence: CDR1 SGHNT, CDR2 YYREEE (reference sequence). This CDR3 has 14 amino acids. The V gene lost 2 bases and the J gene lost 5 bases, with 13 bases spanning the gap. The CDR3 sequence: CASSLLAERETQYF. The DNA for the CDR3 is TGTGCCAGCAGCTTATTAGCGGAACGGGAGACCCAGTACTTC.

The V and J genes are TRBV30 and TRBJ2-2; no definite D call. Germline V CDR1 and CDR2: GTSNPN, SVGIG (reference sequence). V was trimmed by 5 bases and J by 8 bases, leaving 9 bases between them. This CDR3 spans 11 amino acids. The CDR3 protein is CAWVRAGELFF. DNA of the CDR3: TGTGCCTGGGTACGGGCGGGGGAGCTGTTTTTT.

This clonotype was seen many times. This chain connects TRBV6-5 to TRBJ1-1, with a tentative D call TRBD1 (5 bases). This CDR3 region has 15 residues. Germline-derived CDR1 and CDR2 are MNHEY and SVGAGI. Trimming removed 2 bases at V and 3 bases at J, with 13 bases between. CDR3 loop: CASSYMGRGDTEAFF. The CDR3 region has the DNA TGTGCCAGCAGTTACATGGGGCGCGGGGACACTGAAGCTTTCTTT.

This clonotype was observed at least ten times. This chain joins TRBV20-1 and TRBJ1-1; the D gene is possibly TRBD1 (5 bases). The V end lost 6 bases, the J end lost 1 base, and 12 bases lay between the germline ends. The CDR3 spans 13 residues. Per the germline V gene, CDR1 is DFQATT and CDR2 is SNEGSKA (reference sequence). The CDR3, as DNA: TGCAGTGCAAAAGACAGACCGAACACTGAAGCTTTCTTT. As protein: CSAKDRPNTEAFF.

This clonotype was seen at least ten times. The V call is TRBV6-5, the J call TRBJ2-5; D possibly corresponds to TRBD2 (7 bases). CDR1 and CDR2 from the germline V gene are MNHEY and SVGAGI. Trimming stripped 5 bases from V and 1 base from J, with 11 bases between. The CDR3 sequence is 14 residues long. The CDR3 protein is CASSNGGLQETQYF. The CDR3 nucleotides are TGTGCCAGCAGTAACGGGGGGCTCCAAGAGACCCAGTACTTC.

With respect to this clonotype: The CDR3 carries no conserved terminal phenylalanine or tryptophan, so it likely arises from a read error. This chain joins TRBV12-3 or TRBV12-4 and TRBJ2-7; TRBD1 matches at 10 bases. The CDR3 loop spans 14 amino acids. V shed 3 bases and J 7 bases; nucleotides not matched to a gene: 6. CDR3 nucleotide sequence: TGTGCCAGCAGTTTTGGGGACAGGGGTGGAGAGCAGTACCTC. Its protein is CASSFGDRGGEQYL.